This T cell receptor beta chain came from a study of blood T cell repertoires in COVID-19. Study-wide background: From T cells, B-cell-depleted T cells, or PBMCs came the material, which was cDNA or gDNA.

Per the original data handling: Nucleated cell counts were estimated from reference gene primer amplification. Clones were sequenced by immunoSEQ multiplex PCR, and TCRdb holds only the in-frame ones, with some missing. V and J calls and clone size are given by that table; D and trimming were obtained from the DNA. The sample holds 250,000 to 400,000 clones, approximately 87% seen once. The V and J ends lost 0 bases and 4 bases respectively, with 5 bases between them. The CDR3 consists of 13 residues. Germline CDR1 reads SGHDT; CDR2 reads YYEEEE. The rearrangement joins TRBV5-6 to TRBJ1-3; D remains unclear. The receptor comes from a woman in her thirties with COVID-19, enrolled during active disease. The sample consisted of peripheral blood. In DNA, the CDR3 is TGTGCCAGCAGCTTGGCGGTGGGAAACACCATATATTTT. Protein product: CASSLAVGNTIYF.